The 9 T cell receptor beta chains in this list originate from one sample, sequenced in a study of blood T cell repertoires in COVID-19 (dated by TCRdb to 2020 to 2021). The library was obtained by the immunoSEQ multiplex PCR assay. TCRdb retrieved this table from immuneACCESS and kept in-frame rearrangements only. Not all clones are present; in checked studies, unresolved V genes account for under half, and no reason is known for the remainder. This sample is represented by under 350,000 clones; 65% to 90% of them were singletons. The ten largest clones take up less than 4.5% of the sample. Sequencing used PBMCs or T cells enriched from blood (not recorded which). All receptors derive from a man aged 30-40 years who had recovered from COVID-19.

The V gene is TRBV28, the J gene TRBJ1-2; TRBD1 is a possible D gene (6 bases). The CDR3 is made up of 16 amino acids. The V end lost 5 bases, the J end lost 8 bases, and 24 bases lay between the germline ends. Germline lookup yields CDR1 MDHEN and CDR2 SYDVKM. This CDR3 is CASSLIEFQGTGGYTF. CDR3 DNA sequence: TGTGCCAGCAGTCTGATTGAGTTCCAGGGGACCGGGGGCTACACCTTC.

The chain has TRBV12-3 or TRBV12-4 and TRBJ1-6, with D tentatively TRBD1 (6 bases). V was cut by 6 bases and J by 8 bases, with 11 bases left in between. The CDR3 is 13 amino acids. The CDR3 bases are TGTGCCAGCAGCCTTCACAGGGATTCACCCCTCCACTTT. This sequence encodes CASSLHRDSPLHF.

The rearrangement joins TRBV14 to TRBJ2-1; 10 positions agree with TRBD1. The CDR3 loop spans 16 amino acids. Germline-derived CDR1 and CDR2 are SGHDN and FVKESK. The J segment lost 3 bases and the V segment lost 6 bases, leaving 8 bases of the junction unmatched. The DNA of the CDR3 is TGTGCCAGCAGTTATCTGGGACAGGGGATCTACAATGAGCAGTTCTTC. As protein: CASSYLGQGIYNEQFF.

This chain joins TRBV14 and TRBJ2-7; 7 nucleotides line up with TRBD1. Germline V gene lookup returns CDR1 SGHDN and CDR2 FVKESK. Losses at the gene ends were 1 base for V and 3 bases for J; bases not matched to a gene: 9. The CDR3 loop spans 16 amino acids. The CDR3 here is CASSQGLGTAFYEQYF. CDR3 nucleotides: TGTGCCAGCAGCCAAGGTTTAGGGACAGCGTTCTACGAGCAGTACTTC.

The chain is built from TRBV6-5 and TRBJ2-7, with 7 bases fitting TRBD1. V trimming: 5 bases; J trimming: 5 bases; junction bases outside the gene matches: 6. Germline CDR1 is MNHEY and CDR2 is SVGAGI. This CDR3 has 13 residues. The CDR3 protein is CASSRQGVNEQYF. CDR3 nucleotides: TGTGCCAGCAGTCGACAGGGAGTTAACGAGCAGTACTTC.

This clone has just a few counts. V gene TRBV19 combines with J gene TRBJ2-7, with 12 bases lining up with TRBD2. This CDR3 has 16 residues. Germline CDR1 reads LNHDA; CDR2 reads SQIVND (reference sequence). The V gene end was trimmed by 6 bases and the J gene end by 4 bases; junction bases not matched to a gene: 10. Written as DNA, the CDR3 is TGTGCCAGTAGCCCCTCCGGACTAGCGGGACGGTACGAGCAGTACTTC. Translated: CASSPSGLAGRYEQYF.

This chain connects TRBV20-1 to TRBJ1-2; D remains ambiguous. The germline V gene has CDR1 DFQATT and CDR2 SNEGSKA (reference sequence). This CDR3 has 16 residues. V lost 3 bases to trimming and J lost 5 bases, with 22 bases between them. CDR3 in amino acids: CSASLHEEHSPYGYTF. The CDR3 region has the DNA TGCAGTGCTAGTCTCCACGAGGAACATTCTCCTTATGGCTACACCTTC.

The chain combines TRBV2 with TRBJ1-2; D is ambiguous. The CDR3 totals 12 residues. Germline V lookup: CDR1 SNHLY, CDR2 FYNNEI. Trimming took 1 base from V and 4 from J, leaving 4 bases between them. The CDR3 reads CASSEDSYGYTF. The CDR3 bases are TGTGCCAGCAGTGAAGACAGCTATGGCTACACCTTC.

The genes are TRBV7-2 and TRBJ1-1; 7 bases line up with TRBD1. After removal of 4 bases from V and 7 bases from J, the junction contained 12 bases not matched to a gene. This CDR3 is 15 amino acids long. From germline, CDR1 is SGHTA and CDR2 FQGNSA. CDR3 amino acids: CASSSTRDSSLEAFF. CDR3 nucleotides: TGTGCCAGCAGCTCGACACGGGACAGCTCCCTTGAAGCTTTCTTT.